This TCR beta chain stems from a study of blood T cell repertoires in COVID-19. Study in general: PBMCs, B-cell-depleted T cells, or T cells were the source of the cDNA or gDNA that made up the material.

Looked up from germline, CDR1 is PRHDT and CDR2 is FYEKMQ (reference sequence). The CDR3 sequence is 14 residues long. The germline V and J ends were trimmed by 1 base and 4 bases, with 10 bases remaining between them. Per the original data handling: Nucleated cell counts were estimated from reference gene primer amplification. Sequencing was performed with immunoSEQ multiplex PCR; in TCRdb, only in-frame clones are kept and a portion is missing. The DNA gave D and trimming, while V, J and clone size come from that table. The sample shows over 150,000 clones, roughly 90% of them seen only once. The rearrangement uses TRBV13 and TRBJ1-2; possible D gene TRBD1, 5 bases. The sequence came from a man aged 50 to 60 with acute or convalescent COVID-19. Sequenced input: peripheral blood. CDR3 region: CASSLDSRGYGYTF. In nucleotides, the CDR3 is TGTGCCAGCAGCTTAGACAGTAGGGGCTATGGCTACACCTTC.